Below, one T cell receptor (beta chain) is given with its context. Its antigen is still unknown. Assay used: immunoSEQ multiplex PCR; TCRdb lists only in-frame clones, some missing. The sample lists approximately 180,000 clones, around 89% occurring once. These data originate in a study of T cell responses to AZD1222 COVID-19 vaccine. Study-level points and caveats: Regions 160-218 and 743-854 dominated among vaccine-associated CD4 TCRs spanning spike.

Germline CDR1 reads MNHEY; CDR2 reads SMNVEV (reference sequence). V lost 3 bases to trimming and J lost 6 bases, with 9 bases between them. The length of the CDR3 is 13 residues. V gene TRBV27 combines with J gene TRBJ1-5; D not resolved. Sequences were derived from peripheral blood, sampled on day 0 of AZD1222 vaccination. This TCR came from an adult in good health. The CDR3 DNA is TGTGCCAGCAGTTTTAGGTTTGGTCAGCCCCAGCATTTT. This encodes CASSFRFGQPQHF.